This T cell receptor (beta chain) was obtained from a study of identical twins. V gave up 0 bases and J gave up 0 bases, with 7 bases separating them. This CDR3 is 14 amino acids long. Germline CDR1 is SGHRS and CDR2 is YFSETQ. In TCRdb, the 5' RACE reads were re-called with MiXCR into one record per CDR3 protein. The sample has 450,000 or so distinct CDR3 sequences, approximately 24% seen once. Whole-study results and caveats: Invariant T cells like MAIT and iNKT could partly confound the zero-insertion analyses.

In its sample, this clonotype was seen many times. Its antigen is unknown. The same specimen was also included in a second study, on T cells expressing NK-cell markers.

This clonotype was sampled from a woman aged 18-35 years in good health. The sequencing input was CD4+ T cells sorted from blood. The chain is built from TRBV5-1 and TRBJ2-7; no clear D. The CDR3 reads CASSLEPYSYEQYF. For the CDR3, the DNA is TGCGCCAGCAGCTTGGAGCCGTACTCCTACGAGCAGTACTTC. The full variable domain, with the rest looked up from reference TRBV5-1 and TRBJ2-7, is KAGVTQTPRYLIKTRGQQVTLSCSPISGHRSVSWYQQTPGQGLQFLFEYFSETQRNKGNFPGRFSGRQFSNSRSEMNVSTLELGDSALYLCASSLEPYSYEQYFGPGTRLTVT.